This T cell receptor (beta chain) was sequenced for a study of T cell responses to AZD1222 COVID-19 vaccine. Germline CDR1 MNHNS, CDR2 SASEGT. Losses at the gene ends were 6 bases for V and 0 bases for J; bases not matched to a gene: 4. This CDR3 is built from 14 residues. Study-level findings and limits: Spike-specific TCR breadth and depth both grew after two AZD1222 doses.

Concerning this clone: The antigen is unknown.

TCRdb keeps only in-frame clones here, not all; method: immunoSEQ multiplex PCR. The sample carries roughly 100,000 clones, 90% recorded once. The rearrangement joins TRBV6-1 to TRBJ2-7; 8 nucleotides match TRBD2. This TCR was recovered from an adult in good health. The sequences come from peripheral blood, collected on day 0 of AZD1222 vaccination. The CDR3 bases are TGTGCCAGCAGATTTAGCGGGGTCTCCTACGAGCAGTACTTC. This encodes CASRFSGVSYEQYF.